Shown below are 31 T cell receptor beta chains from a single sample sequenced in a study of blood T cell repertoires in COVID-19. Sequencing used immunoSEQ multiplex PCR; TCRdb keeps in-frame clones, though not all of them. This table holds approximately 210,000 clones, around 80% found once. The sample comprised peripheral blood. These TCRs come from a woman over 75 with COVID-19, enrolled during active disease.

The chain employs TRBV9 and TRBJ2-3; the match to TRBD2 covers 7 bases. Looked up from germline, CDR1 is SGDLS and CDR2 is YYNGEE. V shed 0 bases, J shed 2 bases, and the junction held 6 bases outside the gene matches. The CDR3 totals 16 residues. The CDR3 sequence is CASSVGGLRVTDTQYF. In DNA form, the CDR3 reads TGTGCCAGCAGCGTAGGGGGACTAAGGGTCACAGATACGCAGTATTTT.

V gene TRBV7-3 combines with J gene TRBJ1-5; D might be TRBD1 (6 bases). Looked up from germline, CDR1 is SGHTA and CDR2 is FQGTGA. The CDR3 totals 13 residues. Trimming took off 8 bases at V and 5 bases at J, with 13 bases between the two ends. The DNA for the CDR3 is TGTGCCAGCGGAGAGGACAGAGATCAGCCCCAGCATTTT. Translated, it gives CASGEDRDQPQHF.

The gene calls are TRBV18 and TRBJ1-2; D ambiguous. The CDR3 loop spans 13 amino acids. V gave up 3 bases and J gave up 2 bases, with 7 bases separating them. CDR1 is KGHSH, CDR2 LQKENI, per germline. CDR3 bases: TGTGCCAGCTCACCCGAGGGAAACTATGGCTACACCTTC. Its protein product is CASSPEGNYGYTF.

The chain recombines TRBV5-1 with TRBJ1-2; D call uncertain. Trimming removed 0 bases at V and 8 bases at J, with 11 bases between. Germline values: CDR1 SGHRS, CDR2 YFSETQ. This CDR3 is 13 amino acids long. The DNA for the CDR3 is TGCGCCAGCAGCTTGGACGGTTCTAGGGGCTACACCTTC. It encodes CASSLDGSRGYTF.

V is TRBV5-1 and J is TRBJ2-1, with D possibly TRBD2 on 5 matching bases. V was shortened by 3 bases and J by 4 bases, with 11 bases between the two germline ends. This CDR3 spans 14 amino acids. Germline values: CDR1 SGHRS, CDR2 YFSETQ. CDR3 coding DNA: TGCGCCAGCAGCTCGTCCGGGATATACAATGAGCAGTTCTTC. Its translation: CASSSSGIYNEQFF.

The chain is built from TRBV19 and TRBJ1-5; D is ambiguous. CDR1 and CDR2 (germline): LNHDA, SQIVND (reference sequence). The V gene lost 3 bases and the J gene lost 5 bases, with 11 bases spanning the gap. The CDR3 is made up of 14 amino acids. This CDR3 reads CASSIPGFDQPQHF. Here the CDR3 DNA reads TGTGCCAGTAGTATTCCAGGATTCGATCAGCCCCAGCATTTT. The whole variable domain, filled in from reference TRBV19 and TRBJ1-5, reads DGGITQSPKYLFRKEGQNVTLSCEQNLNHDAMYWYRQDPGQGLRLIYYSQIVNDFQKGDIAEGYSVSREKKESFPLTVTSAQKNPTAFYLCASSIPGFDQPQHFGDGTRLSIL.

This rearrangement joins TRBV7-9 to TRBJ1-1; D may be TRBD1 (5 bases). From germline, CDR1 is SEHNR and CDR2 FQNEAQ (reference sequence). The CDR3 totals 13 residues. Trimming pared 5 bases from V and 6 bases from J, leaving 13 bases between. The CDR3 is CASSQGGAAEAFF. The CDR3 DNA follows: TGTGCCAGCAGCCAGGGTGGAGCCGCTGAAGCTTTCTTT.

The chain employs TRBV5-5 and TRBJ2-7; 9 nucleotides align to TRBD1. V dropped 4 bases and J dropped 0; count of bases not matched to a gene: 2. Germline CDR1 is SGHKS and CDR2 is YYEKEE (reference sequence). The CDR3 extends over 14 amino acids. The CDR3 bases are TGTGCCAGCAGCGGGGACAGGGTCTCCTACGAGCAGTACTTC. It translates to CASSGDRVSYEQYF.

This clone was detected a few times. V is TRBV6-5 and J is TRBJ1-6; D gene uncertain. The ends were cut back, 7 bases at V and 9 bases at J, with 13 bases in the middle. In germline, CDR1 is MNHEY, CDR2 SVGAGI. The CDR3 covers 13 residues. The CDR3 spells CASNLDRSSPLHF. The CDR3, as DNA: TGTGCCAGCAACCTCGATAGGAGTTCACCCCTCCACTTT.

This clone was seen only a few times. The rearrangement uses TRBV7-8 and TRBJ2-1; D perhaps matches TRBD2 (6 bases). CDR3 size: 17 residues. Germline CDR1 SGHVS, CDR2 FQNEAQ. V was cut by 7 bases and J by 4 bases, with 23 bases left in between. CDR3 in amino acids: CASTPEGGRERYNEQFF. In DNA form, the CDR3 reads TGTGCCAGCACCCCTGAGGGAGGCAGGGAGCGATACAATGAGCAGTTCTTC.

CDR3 amino acids: CASSIRATGTGLTDTQYF. CDR3 DNA sequence: TGTGCCAGTAGTATTCGGGCCACCGGGACAGGGCTCACAGATACGCAGTATTTT. This rearrangement joins TRBV19 to TRBJ2-3; 9 nucleotides agree with TRBD1. CDR3 size: 18 residues. CDR1 and CDR2 (germline): LNHDA, SQIVND (reference sequence). J lost 2 bases, V lost 3 bases, and 12 bases had no gene match.

The CDR3 region is CASSQGGGYSTDTQYF. The CDR3 DNA reads as TGTGCCAGCAGCCAAGGGGGGGGATATTCCACAGATACGCAGTATTTT. This sequence joins TRBV14 and TRBJ2-3; TRBD2 matches at 7 bases. The V segment lost 1 base and the J segment 2 bases; nucleotides outside the gene matches: 6. The CDR3 spans 16 residues. The V gene's germline CDR1 is SGHDN and CDR2 FVKESK.

As regards this clone: The sample carries other DNA sequences with the same CDR3. The V and J genes are TRBV20-1 and TRBJ1-1; D is unclear. V lost 3 bases to trimming and J lost 0 bases, with 5 bases between them. This CDR3 has 12 residues. Germline-derived CDR1 and CDR2 are DFQATT and SNEGSKA (reference sequence). The CDR3 sequence is CSASYLNTEAFF. The CDR3 DNA reads TGCAGTGCTAGTTATTTGAACACTGAAGCTTTCTTT.

This sequence joins TRBV11-3 and TRBJ1-1; 9 nucleotides line up with TRBD1. Trimming cost V 6 bases and J 4 bases; bases outside gene matches: 3. The CDR3 extends over 13 amino acids. Germline lookup yields CDR1 SGHNT and CDR2 YENEEA. The CDR3 coding sequence is TGTGCCAGCAGACGGGGACAGGGCACTGAAGCTTTCTTT. Amino acids: CASRRGQGTEAFF.

About this clone: The junction differs from germline at one of its ends, possibly a read error. The chain couples TRBV5-4 to TRBJ2-7; D may be TRBD1 (5 bases). CDR1 SGHNT and CDR2 YYREEE come from the germline V gene (reference sequence). This CDR3 is built from 17 residues. The CDR3 DNA follows: TGTACCAGCAGCCGTAGGGCTGCAGGACCAGGGCTCTACGAGCAGTACTTC. As protein: CTSSRRAAGPGLYEQYF.

This sequence joins TRBV10-3 and TRBJ2-7, with 8 bases lining up with TRBD1. CDR1 ENHRY and CDR2 SYGVKD come from the germline V gene. This CDR3 is built from 16 residues. V lost 2 bases and J lost 3; bases outside the gene matches: 9. DNA of the CDR3: TGTGCCATCAGTGAGGGGACCGGGACAGGCTTCTACGAGCAGTACTTC. This gives the protein CAISEGTGTGFYEQYF.

V is TRBV4-1 and J is TRBJ1-4; TRBD1 agrees at 11 bases. J was trimmed by 2 bases and V by 5 bases; bases with no gene match: 4. This CDR3 comprises 16 residues. Germline V gene lookup returns CDR1 MGHRA and CDR2 YSYEKL. CDR3 DNA: TGCGCCAGCAGCGGACAGGGGGCTACGACTAATGAAAAACTGTTTTTT. Translated: CASSGQGATTNEKLFF.

This chain connects TRBV27 to TRBJ1-6, with 9 bases aligning to TRBD1. Germline CDR1 MNHEY, CDR2 SMNVEV (reference sequence). The CDR3 has 19 amino acids. V shed 4 bases, J shed 9 bases, and the junction held 19 bases outside the gene matches. CDR3 loop: CASSSSPGQGLMAASPLHF. Here the CDR3 DNA reads TGTGCCAGCAGTTCCTCTCCGGGACAGGGTCTCATGGCCGCTTCACCCCTCCACTTT.

This clone appeared a single time. Other DNA sequences of this sample code for an identical CDR3. The J gene is TRBJ2-3, the V gene TRBV5-4; 7 bases are shared with TRBD2. The CDR3 length is 14 residues. V was clipped by 3 bases and J by 0 bases; unmatched bases: 1. CDR1 and CDR2 from the germline V gene are SGHNT and YYREEE (reference sequence). CDR3 loop: CASSWGGSTDTQYF. The CDR3 DNA sequence: TGTGCCAGCAGCTGGGGGGGGAGCACAGATACGCAGTATTTT.

A word on this clone: The sample holds other DNA sequences that translate to the same CDR3. V gene TRBV5-1 combines with J gene TRBJ2-3, with a weak D call TRBD2 (5 bases). Trimming took off 0 bases at V and 0 bases at J, with 5 bases between the two ends. Germline CDR1 SGHRS, CDR2 YFSETQ. This CDR3 contains 14 residues. As DNA, the CDR3 is TGCGCCAGCAGCTTGGCGGGGAGCACAGATACGCAGTATTTT. Translating it yields CASSLAGSTDTQYF.

This clone occurred once. The chain carries TRBV7-9 and TRBJ1-4; tentatively, D is TRBD1 (6 bases). Per the germline V gene, CDR1 is SEHNR and CDR2 is FQNEAQ (reference sequence). CDR3 length equals 15 residues. V lost 5 bases and J lost 3, with 13 bases in between. CDR3 sequence: CASSTGGAANEKLFF. DNA for the CDR3: TGTGCCAGCAGCACTGGGGGGGCTGCTAATGAAAAACTGTTTTTT.

The V call is TRBV27, the J call TRBJ2-7; TRBD1 is a possible D gene (6 bases). Germline V gene lookup returns CDR1 MNHEY and CDR2 SMNVEV (reference sequence). This CDR3 has 16 residues. The germline V and J ends were trimmed by 6 bases and 0 bases, with 18 bases remaining between them. For the CDR3, the DNA is TGTGCCAGCAGCCTACGGGGAACAGGGAGCTCCTACGAGCAGTACTTC. It specifies CASSLRGTGSSYEQYF.

The rearrangement uses TRBV4-1 and TRBJ2-3; maybe TRBD1 (6 bases). V lost 0 bases to trimming and J lost 2 bases, with 15 bases between them. The CDR3 covers 17 residues. Germline CDR1 MGHRA, CDR2 YSYEKL. The CDR3 DNA is TGCGCCAGCAGCCAAGATGGAAGGGGGACCTTCACAGATACGCAGTATTTT. Its protein is CASSQDGRGTFTDTQYF.

The chain combines TRBV5-1 with TRBJ2-1; 8 bases line up with TRBD1. The trim removed 4 bases at V and 7 bases at J, leaving 4 bases unmatched. The length of the CDR3 is 13 residues. Per the germline V gene, CDR1 is SGHRS and CDR2 is YFSETQ. CDR3 sequence reads: CASSLTGVNEQFF. In nucleotides, the CDR3 is TGCGCCAGCAGCCTGACAGGGGTAAATGAGCAGTTCTTC.

The chain links TRBV5-4 to TRBJ2-7, with TRBD1 matching over 9 bases. This CDR3 has 15 residues. V gave up 0 bases and J gave up 6 bases; unmatched junction bases: 7. The germline V gene has CDR1 SGHNT and CDR2 YYREEE (reference sequence). This chain's CDR3 is CASSLGGQGKGEQYF. In nucleotides, the CDR3 is TGTGCCAGCAGCTTGGGGGGACAGGGTAAAGGCGAGCAGTACTTC.

This sequence joins TRBV2 and TRBJ2-1; 11 positions agree with TRBD1. The CDR3 runs to 13 residues. Trimming at V came to 6 bases and at J to 7 bases, leaving 2 bases not matched to a gene. Germline lookup yields CDR1 SNHLY and CDR2 FYNNEI. Here the CDR3 reads CASRWDRGNEQFF. As DNA, the CDR3 is TGTGCCAGCAGGTGGGACAGGGGGAATGAGCAGTTCTTC.

This sequence joins TRBV28 and TRBJ2-1, with 10 bases aligning to TRBD1. Germline V lookup: CDR1 MDHEN, CDR2 SYDVKM. The CDR3 runs to 15 residues. Trimming removed 5 bases from V and 7 bases from J; junction bases left unmatched: 8. The CDR3 DNA is TGTGCCAGCAGTAATCGACAGGGGGCCCGGAATGAGCAGTTCTTC. Protein sequence: CASSNRQGARNEQFF.

The chain is built from TRBV28 and TRBJ1-4; D perhaps matches TRBD1 (6 bases). V was trimmed by 5 bases and J by 2 bases, leaving 18 bases between them. The CDR3 is 17 amino acids. Germline V gene sequence: CDR1 MDHEN, CDR2 SYDVKM. CDR3 in amino acids: CASSTPGGPATNEKLFF. The CDR3 coding sequence is TGTGCCAGCAGTACCCCGGGGGGGCCGGCGACTAATGAAAAACTGTTTTTT. The whole variable domain, remainder taken from reference TRBV28 and TRBJ1-4, is DVKVTQSSRYLVKRTGEKVFLECVQDMDHENMFWYRQDPGLGLRLIYFSYDVKMKEKGDIPEGYSVSREKKERFSLILESASTNQTSMYLCASSTPGGPATNEKLFFGSGTQLSVL.

The chain combines TRBV5-1 with TRBJ2-1; 7 bases are a match to TRBD2. The CDR3 is 19 amino acids. Unmatched junction bases numbered 21, after V lost 3 bases and J lost 6 bases. Germline CDR1 and CDR2: SGHRS and YFSETQ. The CDR3 DNA is TGCGCCAGCAGCTCCGGGTGGAGCTTGGGGCCTGAGCGGGGCAATGAGCAGTTCTTC. Its protein is CASSSGWSLGPERGNEQFF.

The J gene is TRBJ2-3, the V gene TRBV18, with a weak D call TRBD1 (6 bases). Deletions cut 2 bases from V and 0 bases from J, with 9 bases between. CDR1 and CDR2 from the germline V gene are KGHSH and LQKENI. The CDR3 spans 15 residues. CDR3 region: CASSPRTASTDTQYF. The CDR3 DNA sequence: TGTGCCAGCTCACCAAGGACAGCTAGCACAGATACGCAGTATTTT.

The V call is TRBV6-5, the J call TRBJ2-7; 7 bases agree with TRBD2. From germline, CDR1 is MNHEY and CDR2 SVGAGI. V was pared by 8 bases and J by 3 bases, with 4 bases of the junction left unmatched. The CDR3 is 12 residues long. The CDR3 loop is CASRLANYEQYF. The DNA for the CDR3 is TGTGCCAGCCGACTAGCTAACTACGAGCAGTACTTC.